The 7 T cell receptor beta chains given below trace back to one sample, sequenced in a study of cytomegalovirus exposure and HLA in healthy donors. Use of 60 Vbeta and 13 Jbeta primers characterized the PCR. Sequencing was performed with immunoSEQ multiplex PCR; in TCRdb, only in-frame clones are kept and a portion is missing. The sample holds roughly 75,000 clones. The sequenced sample was PBMCs. All receptors come from a man between 40 and 49 years old in good health and CMV-seronegative.

The chain joins TRBV6-5 to TRBJ1-4; D uncertain. Deletions cut 6 bases from V and 5 bases from J, with 10 bases between. Germline loops: CDR1 MNHEY, CDR2 SVGAGI. The CDR3 loop spans 13 amino acids. The CDR3, as DNA: TGTGCCAGCAGCTACGATCGGAATGAAAAACTGTTTTTT. Encoded protein: CASSYDRNEKLFF.

The chain carries TRBV4-3 and TRBJ2-7; TRBD2 matches at 7 bases. This CDR3 is built from 14 residues. V dropped 4 bases and J dropped 2; count of bases not matched to a gene: 5. The V gene's germline CDR1 is LGHNA and CDR2 YSLEER. For the CDR3, the DNA is TGCGCCAGCAGCCCAGCAGCGGGAACCTACGAGCAGTACTTC. Encoded protein: CASSPAAGTYEQYF.

This chain links TRBV28 with TRBJ2-6; D not certain. V lost 4 bases, J lost 0 bases, and 10 bases lay in between. The CDR3 covers 16 residues. Looked up from germline, CDR1 is MDHEN and CDR2 is SYDVKM. The CDR3 DNA follows: TGTGCCAGCAGTTCCGGGTCTTTCTCTGGGGCCAACGTCCTGACTTTC. Translating it yields CASSSGSFSGANVLTF. Together with reference TRBV28 and TRBJ2-6, the CDR3 gives the full variable domain: DVKVTQSSRYLVKRTGEKVFLECVQDMDHENMFWYRQDPGLGLRLIYFSYDVKMKEKGDIPEGYSVSREKKERFSLILESASTNQTSMYLCASSSGSFSGANVLTFGAGSRLTVL.

The rearrangement uses TRBV28 and TRBJ1-4; 7 bases agree with TRBD1. J was trimmed by 4 bases and V by 6 bases; bases with no gene match: 11. The CDR3 length is 16 residues. The germline V gene has CDR1 MDHEN and CDR2 SYDVKM. In DNA, the CDR3 is TGTGCCAGCAGCATTTTCTGGGACAGCGATAATGAAAAACTGTTTTTT. Encoded protein: CASSIFWDSDNEKLFF.

V is TRBV14 and J is TRBJ1-4; D is ambiguous. The V gene's germline CDR1 is SGHDN and CDR2 FVKESK. V lost 2 bases and J 3 bases, leaving 7 bases between the germline ends. The CDR3 length is 14 residues. The CDR3 region has the DNA TGTGCCAGCAGCCAAAGAATAGCTAATGAAAAACTGTTTTTT. This sequence encodes CASSQRIANEKLFF.

This rearrangement joins TRBV6-5 to TRBJ2-7, with 9 bases matching TRBD2. Germline V lookup: CDR1 MNHEY, CDR2 SVGAGI. This CDR3 spans 15 amino acids. Trimming at V came to 2 bases and at J to 0 bases, leaving 2 bases not matched to a gene. In DNA form, the CDR3 reads TGTGCCAGCAGTTACCAGCGGGAGGCCTCCTACGAGCAGTACTTC. It specifies CASSYQREASYEQYF.

Turning to this clone: Likely a read error: the CDR3 ends without its conserved phenylalanine or tryptophan. The DNA is left out, because the CDR3 cannot be placed on it with certainty; the CDR3 is given as TCRdb lists it. The CDR3 reads CASSFNRGG. The rearrangement uses TRBV7-2 and TRBJ1-1; the table names TRBD1, a call not compared with the DNA. Inclusive of both ends, the CDR3 amounts to 9 amino acids. Germline-derived CDR1 and CDR2 are SGHTA and FQGNSA.